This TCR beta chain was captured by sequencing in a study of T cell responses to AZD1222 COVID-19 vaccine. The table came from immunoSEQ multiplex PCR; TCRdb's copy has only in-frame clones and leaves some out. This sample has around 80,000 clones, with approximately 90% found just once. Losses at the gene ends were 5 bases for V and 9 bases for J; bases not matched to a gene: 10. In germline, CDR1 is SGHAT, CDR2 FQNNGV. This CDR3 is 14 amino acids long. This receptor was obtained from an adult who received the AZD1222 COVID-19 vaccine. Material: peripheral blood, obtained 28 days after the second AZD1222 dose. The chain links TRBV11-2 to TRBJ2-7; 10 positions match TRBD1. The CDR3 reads CASSPRQGAGGQYF. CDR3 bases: TGTGCCAGCAGCCCAAGACAGGGGGCTGGGGGGCAGTACTTC.